These T cell receptor beta chains were read from a single sample in a study of T-cell reconstitution after alpha-beta-depleted transplantation in children. MiXCR, applied by TCRdb to the PCR reads, yields one record per CDR3 protein. The sample records roughly 610,000 distinct CDR3 sequences, roughly a tenth being singletons. The material sequenced was PBMCs from the stem cell graft donor, taken from the stem cell graft. The origin of the receptors is a human donor who donated a stem cell graft to a child with acute myeloid leukemia. CDR3s include the opening cysteine and the closing phenylalanine or tryptophan. Each record gives: D gene, V gene, clone size, J gene, CDR3 protein, CDR3 DNA. D genes are given only for firm matches. Expanded clones are given a class, and other clones once, few, many or no size at all.

TRBD2,TRBV6-2/TRBV6-3,-,TRBJ2-7,CASGRTSREYEQYF,TGTGCCAGCGGGCGGACTAGCAGAGAGTACGAGCAGTACTTC
-,TRBV5-1,many,TRBJ2-7,CASSRRGRGPYEQYF,TGCGCCAGCAGCCGAAGGGGCAGGGGACCCTACGAGCAGTACTTC
TRBD2,TRBV27,-,TRBJ2-7,CASSLLAGGGYEQYF,TGTGCCAGCAGCCTTCTAGCGGGCGGTGGATACGAGCAGTACTTC
-,TRBV20-1,few,TRBJ1-5,CSARDPRGAGQPQHF,TGCAGTGCTAGAGATCCCCGGGGGGCTGGTCAGCCCCAGCATTTT
-,TRBV30,many,TRBJ2-7,CAWTSTGSSYEQYF,TGTGCCTGGACCAGTACAGGGAGCTCCTACGAGCAGTACTTC
-,TRBV12-3/TRBV12-4,-,TRBJ2-2,CASSFEGITGELFF,TGTGCCAGCAGTTTTGAAGGCATCACCGGGGAGCTGTTTTTT
TRBD2,TRBV6-2/TRBV6-3,many,TRBJ2-1,CASRIIAGDYNEQFF,TGTGCCAGCAGGATCATAGCGGGGGATTACAATGAGCAGTTCTTC
TRBD2,TRBV10-3,few,TRBJ2-7,CAISVSSGRMREQYF,TGTGCCATCAGTGTCTCTAGCGGGAGGATGAGGGAGCAGTACTTC
TRBD1,TRBV7-2,many,TRBJ2-3,CASSLQTGGDTQYF,TGTGCCAGCAGCCTACAGACAGGGGGAGATACGCAGTATTTT
TRBD2,TRBV29-1,few,TRBJ2-2,CSVELAGTLDTGELFF,TGCAGCGTTGAGCTAGCGGGTACGTTGGACACCGGGGAGCTGTTTTTT
-,TRBV29-1,many,TRBJ1-5,CSVGTSSNQPQHF,TGCAGCGTCGGGACAAGTAGCAATCAGCCCCAGCATTTT
-,TRBV20-1,-,TRBJ1-4,CSAVLNHATNEKLFF,TGCAGTGCCGTACTTAACCACGCAACTAATGAAAAACTGTTTTTT
-,TRBV29-1,-,TRBJ1-4,CSVETLAKALFF,TGCAGCGTGGAGACACTTGCTAAAGCACTGTTTTTT
TRBD1,TRBV7-2,-,TRBJ1-5,CASSLKWTGGSQPQHF,TGTGCCAGCAGCTTAAAGTGGACAGGGGGCAGTCAGCCCCAGCATTTT
TRBD2,TRBV5-1,few,TRBJ2-1,CASSRTSGKVNEQFF,TGCGCCAGCAGCCGTACTAGCGGGAAGGTCAATGAGCAGTTCTTC
-,TRBV20-1,-,TRBJ1-2,CSARIGRDGYGYTF,TGCAGTGCTAGAATCGGGAGGGACGGCTATGGCTACACCTTC
-,TRBV7-2,-,TRBJ2-5,CASSLARDGIEYF,TGTGCCAGCAGCTTAGCCCGGGACGGAATAGAGTACTTC
TRBD1,TRBV29-1,-,TRBJ1-2,CSLAGQGGGYTF,TGCAGCCTAGCCGGGCAGGGGGGCGGCTACACCTTC
-,TRBV6-5,-,TRBJ1-4,CASNSPEVRYEKLFF,TGTGCCAGCAATTCCCCGGAAGTTCGATATGAAAAACTGTTTTTT
-,TRBV4-2,few,TRBJ2-5,CASSLGGASETQYF,TGTGCCAGCAGCCTTGGAGGTGCTAGCGAGACCCAGTACTTC
-,TRBV7-2,few,TRBJ2-1,CASSYLVPNEQFF,TGTGCCAGCAGCTACCTAGTTCCGAATGAGCAGTTCTTC
TRBD2,TRBV7-2,few,TRBJ2-7,CASSHGLAGFYEQYF,TGTGCCAGCAGCCATGGACTAGCGGGGTTCTACGAGCAGTACTTC
TRBD1,TRBV10-3,many,TRBJ2-5,CAIRDDRGEETQYF,TGTGCCATCAGGGACGACAGGGGGGAAGAGACCCAGTACTTC